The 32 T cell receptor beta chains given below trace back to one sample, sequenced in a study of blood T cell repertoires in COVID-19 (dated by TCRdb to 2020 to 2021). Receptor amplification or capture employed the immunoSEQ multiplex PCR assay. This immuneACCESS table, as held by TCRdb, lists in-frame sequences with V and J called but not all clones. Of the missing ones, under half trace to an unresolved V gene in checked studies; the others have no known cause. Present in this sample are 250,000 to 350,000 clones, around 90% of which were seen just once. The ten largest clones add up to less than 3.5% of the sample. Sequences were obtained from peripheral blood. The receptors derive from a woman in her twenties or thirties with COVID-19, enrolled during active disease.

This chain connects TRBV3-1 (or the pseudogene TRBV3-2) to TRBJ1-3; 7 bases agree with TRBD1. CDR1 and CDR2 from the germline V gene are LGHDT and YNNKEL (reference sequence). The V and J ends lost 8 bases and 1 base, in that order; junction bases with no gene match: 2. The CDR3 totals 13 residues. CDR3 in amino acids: CASRQGSGNTIYF. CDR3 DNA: TGTGCCAGCCGACAGGGTTCTGGAAACACCATATATTTT.

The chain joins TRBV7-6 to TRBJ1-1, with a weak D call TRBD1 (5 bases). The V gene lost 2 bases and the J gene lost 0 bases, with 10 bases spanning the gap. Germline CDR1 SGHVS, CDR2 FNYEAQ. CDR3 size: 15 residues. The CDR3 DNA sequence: TGTGCCAGCAGCTTAAGAAGGGGCATGAACACTGAAGCTTTCTTT. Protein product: CASSLRRGMNTEAFF. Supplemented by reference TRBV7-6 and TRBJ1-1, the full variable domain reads GAGVSQSPRYKVTKRGQDVALRCDPISGHVSLYWYRQALGQGPEFLTYFNYEAQQDKSGLPNDRFSAERPEGSISTLTIQRTEQRDSAMYRCASSLRRGMNTEAFFGQGTRLTVV.

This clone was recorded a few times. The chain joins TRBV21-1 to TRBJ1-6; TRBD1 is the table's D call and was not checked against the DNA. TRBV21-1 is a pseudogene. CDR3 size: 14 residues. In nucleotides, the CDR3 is TGTGCCAGCAGAAAAGGACAGGATAATTCACCCCTCCACTTT. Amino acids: CASRKGQDNSPLHF.

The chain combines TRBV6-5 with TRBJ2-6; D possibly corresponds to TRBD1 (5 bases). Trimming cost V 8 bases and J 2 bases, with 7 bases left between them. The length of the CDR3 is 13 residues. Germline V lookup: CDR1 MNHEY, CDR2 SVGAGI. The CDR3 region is CASWGPGANVLTF. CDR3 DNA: TGTGCCAGCTGGGGCCCTGGGGCCAACGTCCTGACTTTC.

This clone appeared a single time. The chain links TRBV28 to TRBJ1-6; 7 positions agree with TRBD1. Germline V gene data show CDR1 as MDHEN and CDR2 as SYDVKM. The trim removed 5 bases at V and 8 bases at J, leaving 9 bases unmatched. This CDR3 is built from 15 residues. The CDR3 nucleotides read TGTGCCAGCAGTGCCGCCGACAGGGATGATTCACCCCTCCACTTT. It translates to CASSAADRDDSPLHF. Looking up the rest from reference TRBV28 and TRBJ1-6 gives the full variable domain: DVKVTQSSRYLVKRTGEKVFLECVQDMDHENMFWYRQDPGLGLRLIYFSYDVKMKEKGDIPEGYSVSREKKERFSLILESASTNQTSMYLCASSAADRDDSPLHFGNGTRLTVT.

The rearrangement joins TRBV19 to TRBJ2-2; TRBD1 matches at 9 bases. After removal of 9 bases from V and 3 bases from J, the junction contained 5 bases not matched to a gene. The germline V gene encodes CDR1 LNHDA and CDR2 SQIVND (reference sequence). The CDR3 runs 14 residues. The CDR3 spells CASRDRADTGELFF. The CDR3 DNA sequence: TGTGCCAGCCGGGACAGGGCGGACACCGGGGAGCTGTTTTTT.

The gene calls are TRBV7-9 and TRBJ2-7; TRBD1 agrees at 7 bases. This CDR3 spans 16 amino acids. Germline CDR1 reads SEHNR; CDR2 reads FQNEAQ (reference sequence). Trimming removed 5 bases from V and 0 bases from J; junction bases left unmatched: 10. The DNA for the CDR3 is TGTGCCAGCAGCGCGTACAGGGGACCGAGCTCCTACGAGCAGTACTTC. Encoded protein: CASSAYRGPSSYEQYF.

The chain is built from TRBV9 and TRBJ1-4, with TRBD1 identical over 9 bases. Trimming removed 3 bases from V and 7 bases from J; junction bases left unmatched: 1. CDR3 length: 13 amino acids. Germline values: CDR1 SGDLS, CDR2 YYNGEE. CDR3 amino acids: CASSGGQGEKLFF. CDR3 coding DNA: TGTGCCAGCAGCGGGGGACAGGGTGAAAAACTGTTTTTT.

This CDR3 reads CASSQDRGNEKLFF. In DNA form, the CDR3 reads TGTGCCAGCAGCCAGGACAGGGGGAATGAAAAACTGTTTTTT. The chain is built from TRBV28 and TRBJ1-4, with 10 bases matching TRBD1. The ends lost 6 bases at V and 5 bases at J; junction bases unmatched: 3. Per germline, CDR1 MDHEN and CDR2 SYDVKM. There are 14 residues in the CDR3.

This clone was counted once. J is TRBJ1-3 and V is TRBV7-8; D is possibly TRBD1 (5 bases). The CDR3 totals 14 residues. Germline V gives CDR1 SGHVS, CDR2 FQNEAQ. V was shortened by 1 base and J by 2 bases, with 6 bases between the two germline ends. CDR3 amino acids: CASSLGGAGNTIYF. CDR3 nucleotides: TGTGCCAGCAGCTTAGGGGGCGCTGGAAACACCATATATTTT. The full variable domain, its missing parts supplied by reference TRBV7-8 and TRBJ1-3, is GAGVSQSPRYKVAKRGQDVALRCDPISGHVSLFWYQQALGQGPEFLTYFQNEAQLDKSGLPSDRFFAERPEGSVSTLKIQRTQQEDSAVYLCASSLGGAGNTIYFGEGSWLTVV.

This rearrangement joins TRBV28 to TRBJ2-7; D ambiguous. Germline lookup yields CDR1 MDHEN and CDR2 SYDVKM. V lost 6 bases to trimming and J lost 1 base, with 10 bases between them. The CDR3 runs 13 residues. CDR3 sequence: CASRFPGSYEQYF. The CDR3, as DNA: TGTGCCAGCAGATTTCCAGGATCCTACGAGCAGTACTTC.

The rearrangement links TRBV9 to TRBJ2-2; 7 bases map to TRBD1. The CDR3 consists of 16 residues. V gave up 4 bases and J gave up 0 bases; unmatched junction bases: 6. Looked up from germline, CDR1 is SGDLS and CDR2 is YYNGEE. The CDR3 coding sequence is TGTGCCAGCAGCACCGGGACAGATCCGAACACCGGGGAGCTGTTTTTT. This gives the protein CASSTGTDPNTGELFF.

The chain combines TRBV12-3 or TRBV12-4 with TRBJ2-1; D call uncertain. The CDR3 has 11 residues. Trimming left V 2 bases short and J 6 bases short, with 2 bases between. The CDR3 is CASSLRNEQFF. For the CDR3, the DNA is TGTGCCAGCAGTTTACGCAATGAGCAGTTCTTC.

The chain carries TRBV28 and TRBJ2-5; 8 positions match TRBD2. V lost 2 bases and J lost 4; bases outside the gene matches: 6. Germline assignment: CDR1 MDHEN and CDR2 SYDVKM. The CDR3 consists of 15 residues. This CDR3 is CASSLASGSGETQYF. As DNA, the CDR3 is TGTGCCAGCAGTTTAGCGAGCGGGAGTGGAGAGACCCAGTACTTC.

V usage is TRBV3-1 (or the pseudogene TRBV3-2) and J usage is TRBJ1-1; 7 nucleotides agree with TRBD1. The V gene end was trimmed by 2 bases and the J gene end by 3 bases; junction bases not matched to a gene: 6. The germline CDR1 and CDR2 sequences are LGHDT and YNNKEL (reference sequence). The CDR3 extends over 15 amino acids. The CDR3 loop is CASSQSPGGYTEAFF. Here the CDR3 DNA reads TGTGCCAGCAGCCAAAGCCCAGGGGGATACACTGAAGCTTTCTTT.

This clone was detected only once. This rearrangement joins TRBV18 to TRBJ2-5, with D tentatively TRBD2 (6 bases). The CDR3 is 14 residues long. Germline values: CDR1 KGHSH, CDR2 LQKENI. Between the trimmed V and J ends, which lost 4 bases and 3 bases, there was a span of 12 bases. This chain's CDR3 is CASSRAREEETQYF. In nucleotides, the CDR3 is TGTGCCAGCTCACGGGCCAGGGAGGAAGAGACCCAGTACTTC. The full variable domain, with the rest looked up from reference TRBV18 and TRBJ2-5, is NAGVMQNPRHLVRRRGQEARLRCSPMKGHSHVYWYRQLPEEGLKFMVYLQKENIIDESGMPKERFSAEFPKEGPSILRIQQVVRGDSAAYFCASSRAREEETQYFGPGTRLLVL.

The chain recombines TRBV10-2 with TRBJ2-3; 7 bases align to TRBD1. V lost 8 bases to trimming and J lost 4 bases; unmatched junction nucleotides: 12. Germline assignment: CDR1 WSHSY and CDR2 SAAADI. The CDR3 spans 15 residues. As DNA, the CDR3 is TGCGCCAGCTCACGCCGGACAGGAGGCGCAGATACGCAGTATTTT. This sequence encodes CASSRRTGGADTQYF.

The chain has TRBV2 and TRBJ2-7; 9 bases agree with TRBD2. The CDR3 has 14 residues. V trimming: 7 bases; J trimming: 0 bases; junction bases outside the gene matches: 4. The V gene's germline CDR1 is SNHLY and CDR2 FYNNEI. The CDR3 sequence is CASTKLAGSYEQYF. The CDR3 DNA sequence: TGTGCCAGCACTAAACTAGCGGGCTCCTACGAGCAGTACTTC. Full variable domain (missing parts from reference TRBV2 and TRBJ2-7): EPEVTQTPSHQVTQMGQEVILRCVPISNHLYFYWYRQILGQKVEFLVSFYNNEISEKSEIFDDQFSVERPDGSNFTLKIRSTKLEDSAMYFCASTKLAGSYEQYFGPGTRLTVT.

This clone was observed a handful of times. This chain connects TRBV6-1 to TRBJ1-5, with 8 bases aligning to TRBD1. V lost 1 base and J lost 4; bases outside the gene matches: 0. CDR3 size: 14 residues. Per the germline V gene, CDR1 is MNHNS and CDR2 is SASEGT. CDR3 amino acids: CASSEGTGNQPQHF. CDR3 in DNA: TGTGCCAGCAGTGAAGGGACAGGGAATCAGCCCCAGCATTTT.

CDR3 DNA sequence: TGTGCCAGCAGGTTGTTAGGAGACGAGCAGTACTTC. Translating it yields CASRLLGDEQYF. V usage is TRBV11-2 and J usage is TRBJ2-7; D not resolved. The V end lost 6 bases, the J end lost 5 bases, and 11 bases lay between the germline ends. Looked up from germline, CDR1 is SGHAT and CDR2 is FQNNGV. The CDR3 spans 12 residues.

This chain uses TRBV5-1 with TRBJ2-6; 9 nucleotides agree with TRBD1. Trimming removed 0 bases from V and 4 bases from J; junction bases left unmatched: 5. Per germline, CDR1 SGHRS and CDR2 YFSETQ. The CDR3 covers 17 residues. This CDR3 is CASSLDRGHSGANVLTF. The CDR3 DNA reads TGCGCCAGCAGCTTGGACAGGGGGCACTCGGGGGCCAACGTCCTGACTTTC.

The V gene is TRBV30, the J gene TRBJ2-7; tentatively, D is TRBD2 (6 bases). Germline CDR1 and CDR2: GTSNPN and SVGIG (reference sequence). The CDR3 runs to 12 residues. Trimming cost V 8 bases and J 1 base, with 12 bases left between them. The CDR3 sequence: CAGLSGSYEQYF. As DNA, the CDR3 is TGTGCCGGATTGAGCGGGTCCTACGAGCAGTACTTC.

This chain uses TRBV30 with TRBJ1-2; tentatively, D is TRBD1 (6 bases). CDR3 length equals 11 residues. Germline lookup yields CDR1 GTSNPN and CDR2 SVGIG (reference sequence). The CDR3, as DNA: TGTGCTAAACAGGGTAACTATGGCTACACCTTC. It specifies CAKQGNYGYTF.

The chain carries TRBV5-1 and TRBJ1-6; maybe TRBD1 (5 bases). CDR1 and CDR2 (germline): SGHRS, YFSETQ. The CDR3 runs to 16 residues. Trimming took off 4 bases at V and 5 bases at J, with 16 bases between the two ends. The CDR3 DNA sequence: TGCGCCAGCAGCCGCGACAGTGATCGCGATAATTCACCCCTCCACTTT. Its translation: CASSRDSDRDNSPLHF.

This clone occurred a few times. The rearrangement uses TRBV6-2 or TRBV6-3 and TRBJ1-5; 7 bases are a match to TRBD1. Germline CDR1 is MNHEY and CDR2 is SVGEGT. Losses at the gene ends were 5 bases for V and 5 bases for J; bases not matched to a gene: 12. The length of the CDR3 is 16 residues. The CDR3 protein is CASSRRRGLLYQPQHF. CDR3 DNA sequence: TGTGCCAGCAGTCGTAGGAGGGGGCTCCTCTATCAGCCCCAGCATTTT.

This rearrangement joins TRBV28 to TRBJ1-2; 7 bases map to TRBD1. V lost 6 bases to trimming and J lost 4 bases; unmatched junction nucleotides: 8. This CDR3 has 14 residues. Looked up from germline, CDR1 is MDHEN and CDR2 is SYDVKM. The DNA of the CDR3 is TGTGCCAGCAGCTCCCCGACAGGGATCTATGGCTACACCTTC. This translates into CASSSPTGIYGYTF.

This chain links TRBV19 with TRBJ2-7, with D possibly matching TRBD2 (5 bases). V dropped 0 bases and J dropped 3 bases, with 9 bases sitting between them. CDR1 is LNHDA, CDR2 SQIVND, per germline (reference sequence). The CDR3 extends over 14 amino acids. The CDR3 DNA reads TGTGCCAGTAGTATAGAAGGGAGCCGCTACGAGCAGTACTTC. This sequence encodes CASSIEGSRYEQYF.

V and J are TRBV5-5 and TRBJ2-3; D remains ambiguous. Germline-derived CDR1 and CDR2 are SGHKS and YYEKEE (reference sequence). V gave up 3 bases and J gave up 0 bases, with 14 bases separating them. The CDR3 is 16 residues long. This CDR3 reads CASSSLTIASTDTQYF. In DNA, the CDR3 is TGTGCCAGCAGCTCCTTGACAATTGCTAGCACAGATACGCAGTATTTT.

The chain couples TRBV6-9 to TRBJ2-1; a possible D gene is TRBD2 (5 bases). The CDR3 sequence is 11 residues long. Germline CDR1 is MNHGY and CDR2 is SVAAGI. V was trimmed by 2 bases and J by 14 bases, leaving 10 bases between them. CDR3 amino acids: CASSYRIGEFF. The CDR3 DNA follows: TGTGCCAGCAGTTATAGAATCGGGGAGTTCTTC.

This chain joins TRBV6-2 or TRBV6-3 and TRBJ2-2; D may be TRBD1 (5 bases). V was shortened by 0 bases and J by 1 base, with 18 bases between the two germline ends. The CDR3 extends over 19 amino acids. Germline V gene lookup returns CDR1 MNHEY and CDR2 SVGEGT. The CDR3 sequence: CASSYSLSVGALNTGELFF. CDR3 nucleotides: TGTGCCAGCAGTTACTCCCTTTCGGTAGGGGCGTTGAACACCGGGGAGCTGTTTTTT.

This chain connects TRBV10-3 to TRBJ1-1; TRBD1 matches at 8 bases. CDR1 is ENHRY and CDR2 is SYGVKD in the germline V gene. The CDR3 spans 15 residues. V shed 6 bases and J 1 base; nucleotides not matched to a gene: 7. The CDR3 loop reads CAIRDREGGNTEAFF. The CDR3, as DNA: TGTGCCATCAGGGACAGGGAAGGGGGGAACACTGAAGCTTTCTTT.

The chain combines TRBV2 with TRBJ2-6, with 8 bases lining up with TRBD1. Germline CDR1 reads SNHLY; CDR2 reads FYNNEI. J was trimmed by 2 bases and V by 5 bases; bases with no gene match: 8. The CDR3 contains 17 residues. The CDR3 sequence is CASSLLTGGTGANVLTF. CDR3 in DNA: TGTGCCAGCAGTCTTCTTACAGGGGGTACTGGGGCCAACGTCCTGACTTTC.